The clone carrying this T cell receptor (beta chain) turned up a few times. TCRdb processed the RACE reads anew with MiXCR; each CDR3 protein has one entry. This table holds over 45,000 distinct CDR3 sequences, about 9% found once. Germline lookup yields CDR1 DFQATT and CDR2 SNEGSKA (reference sequence). The V gene lost 1 base and the J gene lost 8 bases, with 9 bases spanning the gap. This CDR3 has 12 residues. These data are taken from a study of human T cells and chemical hapten exposure. Study-level information: Small volume differences among pooled libraries mainly caused per-sample TCR yield variation.

The sample's time point: patch test 1, 2 weeks after DPC sensitization. Noted treatment: therapeutic diphenylcyclopropenone sensitization with weekly scalp DPC. V is TRBV20-1 and J is TRBJ1-5, with D perhaps TRBD1 (5 bases). The sequencing here drew on whole blood, taken in connection with sensitization to the hapten diphenylcyclopropenone (DPC). The receptor was derived from a woman between 40 and 55 years old with alopecia areata. Some clones in this sample may be carry-over from other donors' samples. The CDR3 DNA reads as TGCAGTGCTAGAGTGGGGGGAAAGCCCCAGCATTTT. The encoded protein is CSARVGGKPQHF.